This T cell receptor beta chain was documented in a study of T cell repertoires in aging, cancer and after chemotherapy. TRB rearrangements spanning V, D and J were amplified using mixed TRB-A/B primers. TCRdb re-analysed the multiplex PCR reads in MiXCR, keeping a single row per CDR3 protein. The repertoire has about 8,700 distinct CDR3 sequences, roughly a third of them found once; the top ten carry approximately 3%. TCR beta rearrangements were amplified from peripheral blood genomic DNA. This clonotype was picked up a small number of times. There are 12 residues in the CDR3. V lost 0 bases, J lost 8 bases, and 10 bases lay in between. In germline, CDR1 is GTSNPN, CDR2 SVGIG (reference sequence).

The source of this sequence is a human donor in good health. Sequenced input: blood. The chain links TRBV30 to TRBJ1-2; no reliable D call. The CDR3 DNA reads TGTGCCTGGAGTGTACAAGTCGGCGGCTACACCTTC. Translating it yields CAWSVQVGGYTF. Full variable domain (remainder filled in from reference TRBV30 and TRBJ1-2): SQTIHQWPATLVQPVGSPLSLECTVEGTSNPNLYWYRQAAGRGLQLLFYSVGIGQISSEVPQNLSASRPQDRQFILSSKKLLLSDSGFYLCAWSVQVGGYTFGSGTRLTVV.